Each of the 7 T cell receptor beta chains below was sequenced from the same sample in a study of blood T cell repertoires in COVID-19. The method was immunoSEQ multiplex PCR; TCRdb's version includes in-frame clones alone and lacks a portion of them. The table shows about 440,000 clones, with 90% occurring only once. Sample: PBMCs or T cells enriched from blood (not recorded which). The receptors come from a man aged 18 to 30 who had recovered from COVID-19.

The chain recombines TRBV12-5 with TRBJ1-6; 7 bases are a match to TRBD1. The CDR3 totals 14 residues. Germline CDR1 is LGHNT and CDR2 is FRNRAP. V dropped 8 bases and J dropped 4; count of bases not matched to a gene: 5. The CDR3 bases are TGTGCTAGTCGGGACAGTACTTATAATTCACCCCTCCACTTT. Translation: CASRDSTYNSPLHF.

The CDR3 region has the DNA TGTGCCAGCAGTTTATCGAATCCTGCCCTGGGGGGGTCCTACGAGCAGTACTTC. This encodes CASSLSNPALGGSYEQYF. The chain joins TRBV27 to TRBJ2-7; TRBD2 matches at 7 bases. The CDR3 is 18 amino acids. Germline assignment: CDR1 MNHEY and CDR2 SMNVEV (reference sequence). V lost 0 bases, J lost 1 base, and 12 bases stayed unmatched.

This rearrangement joins TRBV27 to TRBJ2-1; 7 nucleotides agree with TRBD1. The CDR3 has 14 residues. Per the germline V gene, CDR1 is MNHEY and CDR2 is SMNVEV (reference sequence). The V and J ends lost 6 bases and 5 bases, in that order; junction bases with no gene match: 7. The CDR3 DNA reads as TGTGCCAGCAGCCCGACAACAGGGGACAATGAGCAGTTCTTC. Translating it yields CASSPTTGDNEQFF.

The gene calls are TRBV3-1 (or the pseudogene TRBV3-2) and TRBJ2-2; no clear D gene. Germline assignment: CDR1 LGHDT and CDR2 YNNKEL (reference sequence). This CDR3 is built from 14 residues. Trimming removed 2 bases at V and 1 base at J, with 5 bases between. CDR3 nucleotides: TGTGCCAGCAGCCAAACTATGAACACCGGGGAGCTGTTTTTT. This gives the protein CASSQTMNTGELFF.

About this clone itself: The DNA is left out, because the CDR3 cannot be placed on it with certainty; the CDR3 is given as TCRdb lists it. This CDR3 is CASSTSGHYNQPQHF. V is TRBV7-2 and J is TRBJ1-5; no check of the table's D call, TRBD1, against the DNA was made. The germline CDR1 and CDR2 sequences are SGHTA and FQGNSA. The CDR3 comprises 15 residues, both ends counted.

The chain has TRBV7-8 and TRBJ1-2; the D is unclear. There are 14 residues in the CDR3. The germline V gene has CDR1 SGHVS and CDR2 FQNEAQ. V lost 5 bases, J lost 4 bases, and 14 bases lay in between. CDR3 in amino acids: CASSAAAGIYGYTF. CDR3 DNA sequence: TGTGCCAGCAGCGCCGCAGCGGGGATCTATGGCTACACCTTC.

The V gene is TRBV11-3, the J gene TRBJ2-2, with a tentative D call TRBD1 (5 bases). CDR3 length: 16 residues. Germline assignment: CDR1 SGHNT and CDR2 YENEEA. V lost 5 bases, J lost 6 bases, and 19 bases lay in between. The CDR3 DNA sequence: TGTGCCAGCAGCCCACGACCGACTTCAGGGTCCGGGGAGCTGTTTTTT. Translating gives CASSPRPTSGSGELFF.